Listed here is a single T cell receptor (beta chain). The CDR3 sequence is 14 residues long. CDR1 is LGHNT and CDR2 is FRNRAP in the germline V gene. The V end lost 3 bases, the J end lost 2 bases, and 11 bases lay between the germline ends. This sample stems from a study of cytomegalovirus exposure and HLA in healthy donors. PCR used 60 Vbeta primers and 13 Jbeta primers. Measured with immunoSEQ multiplex PCR; TCRdb has only the in-frame clones, and not every one. The sample gives about 140,000 clones, under 80% of which show up once; less than 3.5% is in the top ten. This chain links TRBV12-5 with TRBJ2-7, with D tentatively TRBD1 (5 bases). The sequence derives from a male donor in good health and CMV-seronegative. The specimen was PBMCs. The CDR3 loop reads CASGLPTDPYEQYF. In DNA form, the CDR3 reads TGTGCTAGTGGTTTACCGACAGACCCCTACGAGCAGTACTTC. The full variable domain, rest sourced from reference TRBV12-5 and TRBJ2-7, is DARVTQTPRHKVTEMGQEVTMRCQPILGHNTVFWYRQTMMQGLELLAYFRNRAPLDDSGMPKDRFSAEMPDATLATLKIQPSEPRDSAVYFCASGLPTDPYEQYFGPGTRLTVT.